This T cell receptor (beta chain) was captured by sequencing in a study of T cells in Graves' hyperthyroidism and ophthalmopathy. Amplification targeted TCR beta CDR3 regions from RNA transcripts. First-round RT-PCR of the TCR CDR3 relied on the HTBI primer set. One entry per CDR3 protein, called by TCRdb with MiXCR from the multiplex PCR reads. Of 300,000 to 450,000 distinct CDR3 sequences listed, approximately 15% were seen once; the top ten hold around 20%. This CDR3 is built from 13 residues. CDR1 and CDR2 (germline): SGHVS, FQNEAQ. V shed 5 bases and J shed 6 bases, with 13 bases lying between them. This clonotype was counted at least ten times.

The sample taken for sequencing was blood. This sequence joins TRBV7-8 and TRBJ1-1; weak D call: TRBD1 (6 bases). The TCR sequence derives from a woman in her 30s with Graves' ophthalmopathy. CDR3 DNA sequence: TGTGCCAGCAGCCATTGGGGGGCCTCTGAAGCTTTCTTT. Encoded protein: CASSHWGASEAFF. Full variable domain (remainder filled in from reference TRBV7-8 and TRBJ1-1): GAGVSQSPRYKVAKRGQDVALRCDPISGHVSLFWYQQALGQGPEFLTYFQNEAQLDKSGLPSDRFFAERPEGSVSTLKIQRTQQEDSAVYLCASSHWGASEAFFGQGTRLTVV.